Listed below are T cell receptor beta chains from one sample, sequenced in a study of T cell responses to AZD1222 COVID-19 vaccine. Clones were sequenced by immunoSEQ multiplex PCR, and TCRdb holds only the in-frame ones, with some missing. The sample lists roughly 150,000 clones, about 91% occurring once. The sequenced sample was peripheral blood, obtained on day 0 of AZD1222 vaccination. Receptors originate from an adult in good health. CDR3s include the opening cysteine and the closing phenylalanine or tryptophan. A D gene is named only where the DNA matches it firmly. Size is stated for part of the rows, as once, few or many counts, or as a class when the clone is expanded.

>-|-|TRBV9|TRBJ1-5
TGTGCCAGCAGCGTAGGTCAAGGTTATGGGCAGCCCCAGCATTTT
CASSVGQGYGQPQHF
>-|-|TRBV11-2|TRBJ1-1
TGTGCCAGCAGCTTAGAACCAAACACTGAAGCTTTCTTT
CASSLEPNTEAFF
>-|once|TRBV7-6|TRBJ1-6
TGTGCCAGCGGGTCCAGCGGGGGTAATTCACCCCTCCACTTT
CASGSSGGNSPLHF
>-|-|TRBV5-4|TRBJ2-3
TGTGCCAGCAGCCCACCAGGGGCAGATACGCAGTATTTT
CASSPPGADTQYF
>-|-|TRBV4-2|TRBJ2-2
TGTGCCAGCAGCCCCGGTACGGGGGCGTTAAACACCGGGGAGCTGTTTTTT
CASSPGTGALNTGELFF
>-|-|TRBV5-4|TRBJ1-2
TGTGCCAGCAGCTTCCTCCGGACTGGGGAGGGGGGCTACACCTTC
CASSFLRTGEGGYTF
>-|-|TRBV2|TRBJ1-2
TGTGCCAGCAGGGGGGACACCTACTATGGCTACACCTTC
CASRGDTYYGYTF
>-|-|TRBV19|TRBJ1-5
TGTGCCAGTAGTATATATGGTATTAGCAATCAGCCCCAGCATTTT
CASSIYGISNQPQHF
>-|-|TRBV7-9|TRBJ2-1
TGTGCCAGCAGCTTAGAGGGCAATGAGCAGTTCTTC
CASSLEGNEQFF
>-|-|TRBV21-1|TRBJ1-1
TGTGCCAGCGGGACACCGAACACTGAAGCTTTCTTT
CASGTPNTEAFF
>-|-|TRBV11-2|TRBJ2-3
TGTGCCAGCAGCTTATCTCGGCGGGCTAACACAGATACGCAGTATTTT
CASSLSRRANTDTQYF
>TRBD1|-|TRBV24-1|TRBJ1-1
TGTGCCACCAGTGATAGGGACAGGGGAAAGAACACTGAAGCTTTCTTT
CATSDRDRGKNTEAFF
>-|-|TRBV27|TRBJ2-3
TGTGCCAGCAGTTGGCTTAGCGGCGCCCCCACAGATACGCAGTATTTT
CASSWLSGAPTDTQYF
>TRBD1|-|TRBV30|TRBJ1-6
TGTGCCTGGAGTCAGGGGGGGAATTCACCCCTCCACTTT
CAWSQGGNSPLHF
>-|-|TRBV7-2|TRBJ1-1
TGTGCCAGCAGCTCCCCTGCGGGAGCGAACACTGAAGCTTTCTTT
CASSSPAGANTEAFF
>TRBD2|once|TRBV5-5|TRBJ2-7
TGTGCCAGCAGCTTAGAGGCGGGAGTGGCTCTCGAGCAGTACTTC
CASSLEAGVALEQYF
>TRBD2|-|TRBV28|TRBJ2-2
TGTGCCAGCACCCGCGGGGGAGTGAACACCGGGGAGCTGTTTTTT
CASTRGGVNTGELFF
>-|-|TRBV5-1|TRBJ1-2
TGCGCCACCTCCGTCGGGGGTGGATATGGCTACACCTTC
CATSVGGGYGYTF
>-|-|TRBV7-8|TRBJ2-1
TGTGCCAGCAGCCTCTTCCCCCAGGAGCGTTCCTACAATGAGCAGTTCTTC
CASSLFPQERSYNEQFF
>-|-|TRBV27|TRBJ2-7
TGTGCCAGCAGTTCTACGGGCAGGGGAATCCACGAGCAGTACTTC
CASSSTGRGIHEQYF
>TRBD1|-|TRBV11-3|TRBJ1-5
TGTGCCAGCAGCTACATACCAGGGGGGGACAGGGGCCATCAGCCCCAGCATTTT
CASSYIPGGDRGHQPQHF
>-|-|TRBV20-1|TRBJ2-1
TGCAGTGCGGCGGGACCAACTGAGCAGTTCTTC
CSAAGPTEQFF
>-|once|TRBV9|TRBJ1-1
TGTGCCAGCAGCGTAGGTCAGACTAAGAACACTGAAGCTTTCTTT
CASSVGQTKNTEAFF
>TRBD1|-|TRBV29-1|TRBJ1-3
TGCAGCGTCAACTTCAGGACAGGGGCTGGAAACACCATATATTTT
CSVNFRTGAGNTIYF
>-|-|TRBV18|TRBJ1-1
TGTGCCAGCTCATCTGGACGGGGGAGCGCTGAAGCTTTCTTT
CASSSGRGSAEAFF
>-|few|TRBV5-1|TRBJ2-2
TGCGCCAGCAGCTTGGAGGGACACAACACCGGGGAGCTGTTTTTT
CASSLEGHNTGELFF
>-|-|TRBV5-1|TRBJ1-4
TGCGCCAGCAGCTTGGACCTGAATGAAAAACTGTTTTTT
CASSLDLNEKLFF
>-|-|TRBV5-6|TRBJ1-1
TGTGCCAGCAGCGGCGGGGGACGGATGAACACTGAAGCTTTCTTT
CASSGGGRMNTEAFF
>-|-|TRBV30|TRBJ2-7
TGTGCCTGGAGTCCCCGCCGGGACTACGAGCAGTACTTC
CAWSPRRDYEQYF
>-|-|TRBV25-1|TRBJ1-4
TGTGCCAGCGGCCGTGGTGGGCTGGCAACTAATGAAAAACTGTTTTTT
CASGRGGLATNEKLFF
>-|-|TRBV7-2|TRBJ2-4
TGTGCCAGCAGCTTACAATGGGACCCCAAAAACATTCAGTACTTC
CASSLQWDPKNIQYF
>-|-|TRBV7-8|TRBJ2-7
TGTGCCAGCAGCCAGCAGAGGGGATCCTACGAGCAGTACTTC
CASSQQRGSYEQYF
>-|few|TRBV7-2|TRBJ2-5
TGTGCCAGCAGCTTACACCTCAGCAGGGGCCAGTACTTC
CASSLHLSRGQYF
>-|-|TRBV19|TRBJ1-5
TGTGCCAGTAGTAAGGGTCAGGTAAATCAGCCCCAGCATTTT
CASSKGQVNQPQHF
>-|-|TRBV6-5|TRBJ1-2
TGTGCCAGCAGGCCCGGGACGGGAGGCTACACCTTC
CASRPGTGGYTF
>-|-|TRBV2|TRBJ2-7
TGTGCCAGCAGCCATAATATCTACGAGCAGTACTTC
CASSHNIYEQYF
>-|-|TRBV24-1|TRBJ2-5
TGTGCCACCAGTGGGATAAGGGAGGAGACCCAGTACTTC
CATSGIREETQYF
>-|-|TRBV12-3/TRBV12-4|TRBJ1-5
TGTGCCAGCAGTTTGGATAGCAATCAGCCCCAGCATTTT
CASSLDSNQPQHF
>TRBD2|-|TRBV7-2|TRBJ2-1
TGTGCCAGCAGCCTAAGCGGGAGTTCAGGGAATGAGCAGTTCTTC
CASSLSGSSGNEQFF
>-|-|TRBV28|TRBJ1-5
TGTGCCAGCAGTCCAGGGAATCAGCCCCAGCATTTT
CASSPGNQPQHF
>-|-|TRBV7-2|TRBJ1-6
TGTGCCAGCGGCGGAGGGGCGGGGGGGTATAATTCACCCCTCCACTTT
CASGGGAGGYNSPLHF
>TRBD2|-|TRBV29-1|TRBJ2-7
TGCAGCGTTTGGTACCCGAGGGGACTAGTTTCCTACGAGCAGTACTTC
CSVWYPRGLVSYEQYF
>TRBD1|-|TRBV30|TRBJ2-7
TGTGCCTGGAGTGACCCGGGACAGGTGGCCTACGAGCAGTACTTC
CAWSDPGQVAYEQYF
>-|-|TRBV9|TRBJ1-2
TGTGCCAGCACCCGGGAGGTTTTTCGTGGCTACACCTTC
CASTREVFRGYTF
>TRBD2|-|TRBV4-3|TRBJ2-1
TGCGCCAGCAGCCAAGAGAGTGGATGGCGGGAGGGAGGCAATGAGCAGTTCTTC
CASSQESGWREGGNEQFF